The 28 T cell receptor beta chains reported below all come from one sample, sequenced in a study of T cells in Graves' hyperthyroidism and ophthalmopathy. RNA transcripts served as the template for amplifying TCR beta CDR3 regions. Primed by the HTBI set, a first-round RT-PCR was run on the TCR CDR3. MiXCR, run by TCRdb on the multiplex PCR reads, gives a single entry per CDR3 protein. Counted here are about 360,000 distinct CDR3 sequences, over 15% occurring once; the ten biggest clones make up about 3.7%. Specimen: blood. The receptors derive from a woman between 18 and 29 years old with Graves' hyperthyroidism.

The rearrangement links TRBV2 to TRBJ1-5, with 9 bases identical to TRBD1. Germline-derived CDR1 and CDR2 are SNHLY and FYNNEI. The length of the CDR3 is 15 residues. The trim removed 4 bases at V and 2 bases at J, leaving 3 bases unmatched. DNA of the CDR3: TGTGCCAGCAGTGGGGACAGGGTCGGCAATCAGCCCCAGCATTTT. This gives the protein CASSGDRVGNQPQHF.

Details on this clonotype: One end of the junction fails to match germline, which may point to a read error. This chain uses TRBV10-3 with TRBJ2-6, with D uncertain. The germline V gene has CDR1 ENHRY and CDR2 SYGVKD. This CDR3 is built from 15 residues. The CDR3 DNA sequence: TGTGCCACCAGTGATCGGAGCTCTGGGGCCAACGTCCTGACTTTC. Translation: CATSDRSSGANVLTF.

The gene calls are TRBV7-3 and TRBJ2-2; TRBD1 agrees at 7 bases. The CDR3 length is 15 residues. The ends lost 5 bases at V and 2 bases at J; junction bases unmatched: 5. Germline loops: CDR1 SGHTA, CDR2 FQGTGA. Here the CDR3 reads CASSRQGENTGELFF. Written as DNA, the CDR3 is TGTGCCAGCAGCCGCCAGGGGGAAAACACCGGGGAGCTGTTTTTT.

The V and J genes are TRBV12-3 or TRBV12-4 and TRBJ1-2; D not certain. The CDR3 covers 16 residues. Trimming stripped 5 bases from V and 4 bases from J, with 20 bases between. CDR3 sequence (DNA): TGTGCCAGCAGTCTAGACATAGGGTCGTATCGCTATGGCTACACCTTC. Protein: CASSLDIGSYRYGYTF.

This clonotype appeared many times. This CDR3 reads CASSEVPGGQNEQYF. DNA for the CDR3: TGTGCCAGCAGTGAAGTGCCAGGGGGTCAGAACGAGCAGTACTTC. The gene calls are TRBV2 and TRBJ2-7; TRBD1 agrees at 7 bases. Germline V lookup: CDR1 SNHLY, CDR2 FYNNEI. Germline trimming cut 1 base from V and 5 bases from J; bases unmatched to any gene: 8. The CDR3 totals 15 residues.

The table lists this clonotype with many counts. This chain links TRBV7-9 with TRBJ2-2; D is undetermined. The CDR3 is 15 residues long. V was cut by 4 bases and J by 6 bases, with 15 bases left in between. The germline V gene encodes CDR1 SEHNR and CDR2 FQNEAQ (reference sequence). CDR3 DNA: TGTGCCAGCAGCTGGCAAGACTCGTTTTCCGGGGAGCTGTTTTTT. Protein product: CASSWQDSFSGELFF.

This clonotype was seen many times. This chain links TRBV10-3 with TRBJ2-2; D possibly uses TRBD1 or TRBD2 (5 bases each). CDR1 and CDR2 (germline): ENHRY, SYGVKD. The CDR3 contains 15 residues. The germline V and J ends were trimmed by 5 bases and 3 bases, with 13 bases remaining between them. The CDR3 protein is CAISSGTWDTGELFF. CDR3 DNA sequence: TGTGCCATCAGTTCCGGGACCTGGGACACCGGGGAGCTGTTTTTT.

In this sample, this clonotype turned up many times. The DNA for the CDR3 is TGTGCCAGCTCAACGGGACAGGGGAACACTGAAGCTTTCTTT. Residues: CASSTGQGNTEAFF. The rearrangement uses TRBV18 and TRBJ1-1, with TRBD1 identical over 9 bases. Germline V gene data show CDR1 as KGHSH and CDR2 as LQKENI. After removal of 5 bases from V and 1 base from J, the junction contained 2 bases not matched to a gene. This CDR3 contains 14 residues.

This clonotype was recorded many times. The chain links TRBV9 to TRBJ1-5; the D is unclear. The V gene's germline CDR1 is SGDLS and CDR2 YYNGEE. The CDR3 runs to 14 residues. V was clipped by 0 bases and J by 0 bases, with 4 bases between them. CDR3 bases: TGTGCCAGCAGCGTAGGAGATAGCAATCAGCCCCAGCATTTT. Translation gives CASSVGDSNQPQHF.

Many counts were recorded for this clonotype. The chain is built from TRBV30 and TRBJ2-5; the D is unclear. Trimming removed 1 base from V and 4 bases from J, with 13 bases in between. The CDR3 covers 14 residues. Germline loops: CDR1 GTSNPN, CDR2 SVGIG (reference sequence). The CDR3 is CAWSGVGMRETQYF. CDR3 DNA: TGTGCCTGGAGTGGCGTGGGGATGAGAGAGACCCAGTACTTC.

This clonotype came up many times. The chain has TRBV20-1 and TRBJ1-5; tentative D call: TRBD1 (5 bases). The germline gives CDR1 DFQATT, CDR2 SNEGSKA (reference sequence). Trimming took 2 bases from V and 6 from J, leaving 14 bases between them. This CDR3 has 14 amino acids. In nucleotides, the CDR3 is TGCAGTGCTAGACGACGGAGGGGAGGTCAGCCCCAGCATTTT. Protein product: CSARRRRGGQPQHF.

The table lists this clonotype with many counts. V gene TRBV5-6 combines with J gene TRBJ1-2; D is possibly TRBD1 (6 bases). The CDR3 contains 14 residues. Between the trimmed V and J ends, which lost 3 bases and 9 bases, there was a span of 18 bases. Germline V gene lookup returns CDR1 SGHDT and CDR2 YYEEEE. CDR3 sequence: CASSSGAPSGRYTF. For the CDR3, the DNA is TGTGCCAGCAGCTCAGGGGCTCCCTCGGGTCGCTACACCTTC.

This clonotype was counted ten times or more. The rearrangement links TRBV5-1 to TRBJ1-1; TRBD1 matches 8 bases. The CDR3 spans 17 residues. V shed 2 bases, J shed 1 base, and the junction held 10 bases outside the gene matches. CDR1 and CDR2 (germline): SGHRS, YFSETQ. The CDR3 region has the DNA TGCGCCAGCAGCTTACGACAGGGGCGGCCGGGGAACACTGAAGCTTTCTTT. It encodes CASSLRQGRPGNTEAFF.

This clonotype was seen at least ten times. The V and J genes are TRBV6-5 and TRBJ1-2; 8 nucleotides match TRBD1. The ends lost 4 bases at V and 5 bases at J; junction bases unmatched: 12. This CDR3 comprises 16 residues. Per germline, CDR1 MNHEY and CDR2 SVGAGI. The CDR3 spells CASSSEIQGDQYGYTF. In DNA, the CDR3 is TGTGCCAGCAGTTCCGAAATACAGGGGGATCAATATGGCTACACCTTC.

The rearrangement uses TRBV6-2 or TRBV6-3 and TRBJ1-2; D uncertain. CDR1 is MNHEY and CDR2 is SVGEGT in the germline V gene. V was clipped by 6 bases and J by 5 bases, with 4 bases between them. This CDR3 comprises 10 residues. The CDR3 sequence: CASRLYGYTF. CDR3 bases: TGTGCCAGCAGGCTGTATGGCTACACCTTC.

In its sample, this clonotype was seen many times. The chain recombines TRBV5-1 with TRBJ2-2; 8 positions agree with TRBD2. J was trimmed by 3 bases and V by 3 bases; bases with no gene match: 10. This CDR3 region has 17 residues. CDR1 SGHRS and CDR2 YFSETQ come from the germline V gene. The chain's CDR3 is CASSYLPGGQDTGELFF. The CDR3 nucleotides read TGCGCCAGCAGCTACCTCCCGGGGGGGCAGGACACCGGGGAGCTGTTTTTT.

This clonotype was recorded a few times. For the CDR3, the DNA is TGTGCCACCAGCACCCGACAGGGGCGGATGGCCAAAAACATTCAGTACTTC. As protein: CATSTRQGRMAKNIQYF. V is TRBV15 and J is TRBJ2-4, with 8 positions matching TRBD1. With 4 bases clipped from V and 1 base from J, the junction kept 9 bases outside the gene matches. Germline V gene lookup returns CDR1 LNHNV and CDR2 YYDKDF (reference sequence). The CDR3 consists of 17 residues.

This clonotype has just a few counts. The chain is built from TRBV29-1 and TRBJ2-5; D might be TRBD2 (5 bases). Germline V gene data show CDR1 as SQVTM and CDR2 as ANQGSEA. Trimming took 0 bases from V and 5 from J, leaving 19 bases between them. CDR3 length: 16 residues. DNA of the CDR3: TGCAGCGTTGAAGATTGGGCACTAGGAGTAGTCGAGACCCAGTACTTC. It yields the protein CSVEDWALGVVETQYF.

This clonotype was recorded at least ten times. V gene TRBV19 combines with J gene TRBJ1-5; D ambiguous. From germline, CDR1 is LNHDA and CDR2 SQIVND (reference sequence). Trimming left V 1 base short and J 2 bases short, with 21 bases between. The CDR3 extends over 19 amino acids. The CDR3 protein is CASSIGKGFGLLGNQPQHF. CDR3 sequence (DNA): TGTGCCAGTAGTATAGGTAAGGGATTTGGGCTTCTTGGCAATCAGCCCCAGCATTTT.

In this sample, this clonotype turned up once. This may stem from a read error, because a much larger clone lies one nucleotide away. The rearrangement links TRBV7-9 to TRBJ2-7; 10 bases align to TRBD1. The germline CDR1 and CDR2 sequences are SEHNR and FQNEAQ (reference sequence). Trimming at V came to 4 bases and at J to 3 bases, leaving 6 bases not matched to a gene. The CDR3 covers 15 residues. This CDR3 reads CASSSVRDRGYEQYV. The CDR3 DNA reads as TGTGCCAGCAGCTCCGTCCGGGACAGGGGCTACGAGCAGTACGTC.

This clonotype was observed many times. The chain links TRBV28 to TRBJ2-5; D not resolved. The germline CDR1 and CDR2 sequences are MDHEN and SYDVKM. Deletions cut 5 bases from V and 6 bases from J, with 10 bases between. CDR3 size: 12 residues. The CDR3 sequence is CASSPPVKTQYF. CDR3 in DNA: TGTGCCAGCAGTCCCCCGGTCAAGACCCAGTACTTC.

This clonotype has ten or more counts. V gene TRBV7-6 combines with J gene TRBJ1-6, with a tentative D call TRBD1 (5 bases). The germline V and J ends were trimmed by 5 bases and 9 bases, with 20 bases remaining between them. The germline V gene has CDR1 SGHVS and CDR2 FNYEAQ. The CDR3 sequence is 16 residues long. CDR3 sequence reads: CASSHHRHRIFSPLHF. Here the CDR3 DNA reads TGTGCCAGCAGCCACCATCGACACAGGATATTTTCACCCCTCCACTTT.

This clonotype was counted at least ten times. The CDR3 spells CASRNSSMNTEAFF. The CDR3 DNA sequence: TGTGCCAGCAGGAACAGTTCGATGAACACTGAAGCTTTCTTT. The V call is TRBV9, the J call TRBJ1-1; D gene ambiguous. Germline CDR1 SGDLS, CDR2 YYNGEE. The CDR3 covers 14 residues. V lost 5 bases, J lost 0 bases, and 11 bases lay in between. Supplemented by reference TRBV9 and TRBJ1-1, the full variable domain reads DSGVTQTPKHLITATGQRVTLRCSPRSGDLSVYWYQQSLDQGLQFLIQYYNGEERAKGNILERFSAQQFPDLHSELNLSSLELGDSALYFCASRNSSMNTEAFFGQGTRLTVV.

In its sample, this clonotype was seen many times. This chain links TRBV7-8 with TRBJ1-5; D gene ambiguous. The V end was cut by 5 bases, the J end by 2 bases, with 13 bases between. CDR1 and CDR2 (germline): SGHVS, FQNEAQ. The CDR3 is 15 amino acids. This CDR3 reads CASSRTAGGNQPQHF. The CDR3 bases are TGTGCCAGCAGCCGTACGGCGGGCGGCAATCAGCCCCAGCATTTT.

This clonotype was recorded at least ten times. Here the CDR3 reads CASRKIAGADTGELFF. The CDR3 region has the DNA TGTGCCAGCAGGAAAATAGCGGGGGCCGACACCGGGGAGCTGTTTTTT. This chain uses TRBV11-2 with TRBJ2-2, with 9 bases aligning to TRBD2. CDR3 length: 16 amino acids. V was clipped by 6 bases and J by 3 bases; unmatched bases: 8. The germline V gene has CDR1 SGHAT and CDR2 FQNNGV.

In its sample, this clonotype was seen a few times. The J gene is TRBJ2-7, the V gene TRBV30; D is uncertain. Germline CDR1 and CDR2: GTSNPN and SVGIG (reference sequence). V lost 4 bases to trimming and J lost 6 bases, with 19 bases between them. This CDR3 contains 14 residues. This chain's CDR3 is CAWTWVGSTGEQYF. CDR3 nucleotide sequence: TGTGCCTGGACATGGGTAGGATCAACGGGCGAGCAGTACTTC.

The chain employs TRBV30 and TRBJ2-7; perhaps TRBD1 as D (5 bases). CDR3 length: 14 amino acids. V was clipped by 3 bases and J by 10 bases, with 22 bases between them. Germline V gives CDR1 GTSNPN, CDR2 SVGIG (reference sequence). CDR3 loop: CAWRADILYGDQYF. In nucleotides, the CDR3 is TGTGCCTGGAGGGCGGACATTCTATATGGGGATCAGTACTTC. Together with reference TRBV30 and TRBJ2-7, the CDR3 gives the full variable domain: SQTIHQWPATLVQPVGSPLSLECTVEGTSNPNLYWYRQAAGRGLQLLFYSVGIGQISSEVPQNLSASRPQDRQFILSSKKLLLSDSGFYLCAWRADILYGDQYFGPGTRLTVT.

As regards this clonotype: The missing conserved phenylalanine or tryptophan at the end of this CDR3 makes a read error likely. The chain has TRBV28 and TRBJ1-2, with 7 bases identical to TRBD1. Per germline, CDR1 MDHEN and CDR2 SYDVKM. There are 15 residues in the CDR3. The CDR3 coding sequence is TGTGCCAACAGTCCCTCCATGGTAGGGGGCAGTGGCTACACCGTC. Translating it yields CANSPSMVGGSGYTV.